Listed below are T cell receptor beta chains from one sample, sequenced in a study of tumor-infiltrating lymphocytes in primary liver carcinoma. A single record per CDR3 protein comes from TCRdb applying MiXCR to the multiplex PCR reads. Of over 75,000 distinct CDR3 sequences in the sample, about 70% were seen once. The sample comprised tumor-adjacent normal liver tissue. The receptors shown here come from a middle-aged man with primary liver carcinoma and hepatitis B virus infection. CDR3s leave out the opening cysteine and the closing phenylalanine or tryptophan.

V	J	CDR3
TRBV6-6	TRBJ2-3	ASGPAYLTDTQY
TRBV11-2	TRBJ2-1	ASSLDIGLTMGEQL
TRBV5-1	TRBJ2-1	ASNLEGGRGYNEQF
TRBV19	TRBJ1-1	ASSVGGTEAF
TRBV4-1	TRBJ2-1	ASNQDSNEQF
TRBV4-2	TRBJ2-7	ASSHTGGEQY
TRBV11-2	TRBJ1-5	ASSPDRGSNQPQH
TRBV11-3	TRBJ2-1	ASSYRTSDSKDEQF
TRBV11-2	TRBJ2-1	ASSSAGNSYNEQF
TRBV20-1	TRBJ1-5	SATRWTGDQPQH
TRBV14	TRBJ2-5	ASSQKAVGETQY
TRBV11-2	TRBJ1-1	VSGFGTGGMNTEAF
TRBV11-2	TRBJ2-1	ASSPRLAGTNNEQF
TRBV29-1	TRBJ2-1	SVAGNNEQF
TRBV12-3/TRBV12-4	TRBJ2-1	ASSMGLTGVEQF
TRBV6-5	TRBJ2-1	ASSYSNSLDEQF
TRBV11-3	TRBJ2-1	ASSSRVGEQF